This paragraph reports one T cell receptor beta chain. RNA transcripts gave rise to amplified TCR beta CDR3 regions. An initial round of RT-PCR targeting the TCR CDR3 relied on the HTBI primer set. TCRdb re-called the multiplex PCR reads through MiXCR, storing one row per CDR3 protein. The sample gives approximately 510,000 distinct CDR3 sequences, less than 25% of which show up once; about 26% is in the top ten. The CDR3 has 11 residues. CDR1 is MNHEY and CDR2 is SVGEGT in the germline V gene. V lost 6 bases and J lost 6, with 8 bases in between. This sample stems from a study of T cells in Graves' hyperthyroidism and ophthalmopathy.

This chain links TRBV6-2 or TRBV6-3 with TRBJ1-1; D is undetermined. The sequenced sample was blood. The sequence came from a man aged 18 to 29 with Graves' hyperthyroidism. CDR3 coding DNA: TGTGCCAGCAGCAAAGGGCCTGAAGCTTTCTTT. It yields the protein CASSKGPEAFF.